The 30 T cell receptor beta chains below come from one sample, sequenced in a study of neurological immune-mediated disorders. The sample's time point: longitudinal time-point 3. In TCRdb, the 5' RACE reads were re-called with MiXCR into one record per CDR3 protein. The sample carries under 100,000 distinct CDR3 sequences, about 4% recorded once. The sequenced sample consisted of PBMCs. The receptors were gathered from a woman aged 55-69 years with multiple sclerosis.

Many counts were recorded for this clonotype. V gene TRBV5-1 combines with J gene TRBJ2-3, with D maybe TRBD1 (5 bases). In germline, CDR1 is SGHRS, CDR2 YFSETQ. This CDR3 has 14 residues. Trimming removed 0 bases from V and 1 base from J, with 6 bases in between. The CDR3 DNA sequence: TGCGCCAGCAGCTTGGAGACAGGCACAGATACGCAGTATTTT. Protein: CASSLETGTDTQYF.

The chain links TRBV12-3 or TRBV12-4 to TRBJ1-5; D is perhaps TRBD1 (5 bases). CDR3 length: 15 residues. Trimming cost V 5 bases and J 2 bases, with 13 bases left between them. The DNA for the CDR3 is TGTGCCAGCAGTCCCCTCGGGGGTGGCAATCAGCCCCAGCATTTT. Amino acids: CASSPLGGGNQPQHF.

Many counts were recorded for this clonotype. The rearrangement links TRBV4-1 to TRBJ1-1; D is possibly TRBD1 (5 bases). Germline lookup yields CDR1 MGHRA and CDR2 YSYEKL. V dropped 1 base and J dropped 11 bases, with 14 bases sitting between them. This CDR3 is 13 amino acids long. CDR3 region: CASSQVGQDKAFF. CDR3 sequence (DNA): TGCGCCAGCAGCCAAGTGGGGCAAGATAAGGCTTTCTTT.

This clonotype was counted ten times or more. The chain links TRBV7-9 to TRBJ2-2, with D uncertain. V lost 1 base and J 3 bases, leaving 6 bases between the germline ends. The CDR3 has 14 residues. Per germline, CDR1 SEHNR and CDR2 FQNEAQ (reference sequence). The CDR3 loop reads CASSLVQYTGELFF. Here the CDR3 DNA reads TGTGCCAGCAGCTTAGTTCAGTACACCGGGGAGCTGTTTTTT.

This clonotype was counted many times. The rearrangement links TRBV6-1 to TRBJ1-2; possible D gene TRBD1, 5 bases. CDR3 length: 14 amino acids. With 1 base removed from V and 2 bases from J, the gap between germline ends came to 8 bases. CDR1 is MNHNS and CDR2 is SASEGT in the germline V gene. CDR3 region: CASSEGGRNYGYTF. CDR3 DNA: TGTGCCAGCAGTGAAGGGGGCAGAAACTATGGCTACACCTTC.

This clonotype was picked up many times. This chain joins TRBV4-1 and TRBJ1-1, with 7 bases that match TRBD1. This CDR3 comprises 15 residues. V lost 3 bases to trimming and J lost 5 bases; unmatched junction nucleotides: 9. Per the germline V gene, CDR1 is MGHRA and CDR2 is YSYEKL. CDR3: CASSHQQGLRTEAFF. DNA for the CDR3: TGCGCCAGCAGCCATCAACAGGGGTTGAGGACTGAAGCTTTCTTT.

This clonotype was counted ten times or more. CDR3 in DNA: TGTGCCAGCAGCCGGGTCAATGAGCAGTTCTTC. Translated: CASSRVNEQFF. This chain connects TRBV11-2 to TRBJ2-1, with no clear D. CDR3 size: 11 residues. The germline V and J ends were trimmed by 5 bases and 6 bases, with 5 bases remaining between them. The germline CDR1 and CDR2 sequences are SGHAT and FQNNGV.

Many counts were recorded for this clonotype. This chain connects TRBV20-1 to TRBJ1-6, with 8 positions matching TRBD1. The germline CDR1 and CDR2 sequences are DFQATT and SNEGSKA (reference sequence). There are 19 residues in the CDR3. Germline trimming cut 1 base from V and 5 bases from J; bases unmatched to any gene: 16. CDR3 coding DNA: TGCAGTGCTAGAGTACCCGGGACAGGATATTCTTTAAATAATTCACCCCTCCACTTT. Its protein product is CSARVPGTGYSLNNSPLHF.

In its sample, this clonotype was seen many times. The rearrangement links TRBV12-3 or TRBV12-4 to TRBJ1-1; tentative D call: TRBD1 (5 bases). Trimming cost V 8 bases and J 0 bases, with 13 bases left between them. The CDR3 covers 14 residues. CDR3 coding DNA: TGTGCCAGCGGGCAAGGGGTTATGAACACTGAAGCTTTCTTT. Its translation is CASGQGVMNTEAFF.

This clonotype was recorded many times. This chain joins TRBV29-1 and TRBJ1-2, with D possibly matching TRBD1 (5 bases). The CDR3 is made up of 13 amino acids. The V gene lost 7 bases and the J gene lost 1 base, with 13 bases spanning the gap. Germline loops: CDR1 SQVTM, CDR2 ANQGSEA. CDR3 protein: CSAMQGGNYGYTF. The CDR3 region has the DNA TGCAGCGCCATGCAGGGCGGTAACTATGGCTACACCTTC.

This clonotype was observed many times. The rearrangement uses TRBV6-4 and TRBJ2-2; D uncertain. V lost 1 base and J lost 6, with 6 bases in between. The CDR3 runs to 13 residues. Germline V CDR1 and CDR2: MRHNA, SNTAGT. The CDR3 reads CASSDWAAGELFF. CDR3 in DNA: TGTGCCAGCAGTGACTGGGCGGCCGGGGAGCTGTTTTTT.

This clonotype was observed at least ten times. CDR3 bases: TGTGCCACCAGCAGAGTCGGGACAGATGCTTTCTTT. Translation: CATSRVGTDAFF. This chain connects TRBV15 to TRBJ1-1; 7 positions match TRBD1. This CDR3 contains 12 residues. Trimming at V came to 1 base and at J to 11 bases, leaving 4 bases not matched to a gene. Germline CDR1 is LNHNV and CDR2 is YYDKDF (reference sequence).

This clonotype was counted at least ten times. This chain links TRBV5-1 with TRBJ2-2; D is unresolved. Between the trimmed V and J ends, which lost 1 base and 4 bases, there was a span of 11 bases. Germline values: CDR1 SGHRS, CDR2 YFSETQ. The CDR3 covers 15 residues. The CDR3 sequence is CASSLLGMSTGELFF. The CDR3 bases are TGCGCCAGCAGCTTGTTGGGGATGAGCACCGGGGAGCTGTTTTTT.

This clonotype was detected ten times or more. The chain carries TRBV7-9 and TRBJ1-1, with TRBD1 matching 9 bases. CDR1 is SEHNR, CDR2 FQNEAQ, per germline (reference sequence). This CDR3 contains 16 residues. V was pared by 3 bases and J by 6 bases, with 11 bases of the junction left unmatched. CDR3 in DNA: TGTGCCAGCAGCTTTCCTACAGGGGGCGCGGGCGCTGAAGCTTTCTTT. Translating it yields CASSFPTGGAGAEAFF.

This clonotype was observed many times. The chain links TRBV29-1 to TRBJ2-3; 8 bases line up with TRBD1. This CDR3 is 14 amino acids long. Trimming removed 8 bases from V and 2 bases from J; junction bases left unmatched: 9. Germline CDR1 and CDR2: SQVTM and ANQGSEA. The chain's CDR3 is CSFRTGTLTDTQYF. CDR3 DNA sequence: TGCAGCTTTCGGACAGGGACACTCACAGATACGCAGTATTTT.

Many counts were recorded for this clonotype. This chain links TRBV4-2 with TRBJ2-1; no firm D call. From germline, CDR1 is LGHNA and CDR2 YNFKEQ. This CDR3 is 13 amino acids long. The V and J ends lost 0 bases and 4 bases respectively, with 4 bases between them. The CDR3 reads CASSQDGYNEQFF. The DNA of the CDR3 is TGTGCCAGCAGCCAAGATGGTTACAATGAGCAGTTCTTC.

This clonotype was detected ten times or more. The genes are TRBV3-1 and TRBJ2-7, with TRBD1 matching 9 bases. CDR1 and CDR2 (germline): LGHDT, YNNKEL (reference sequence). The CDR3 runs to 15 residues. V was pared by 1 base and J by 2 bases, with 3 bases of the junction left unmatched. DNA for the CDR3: TGTGCCAGCAGCCAAGGGTGGACAGGGGCCTACGAGCAGTACTTC. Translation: CASSQGWTGAYEQYF.

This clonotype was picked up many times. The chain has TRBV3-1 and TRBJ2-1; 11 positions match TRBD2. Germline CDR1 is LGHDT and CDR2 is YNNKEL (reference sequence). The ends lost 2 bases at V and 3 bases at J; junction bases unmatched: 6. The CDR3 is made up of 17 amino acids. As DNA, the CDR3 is TGTGCCAGCAGCCAAAACTCACTAGCGGGGGTCTACAATGAGCAGTTCTTC. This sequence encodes CASSQNSLAGVYNEQFF.

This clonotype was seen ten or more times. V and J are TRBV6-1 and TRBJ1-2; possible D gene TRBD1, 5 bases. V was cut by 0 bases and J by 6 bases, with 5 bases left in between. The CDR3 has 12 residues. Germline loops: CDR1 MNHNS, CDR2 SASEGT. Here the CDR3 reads CASSEAGDGYTF. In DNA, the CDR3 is TGTGCCAGCAGTGAAGCGGGGGATGGCTACACCTTC.

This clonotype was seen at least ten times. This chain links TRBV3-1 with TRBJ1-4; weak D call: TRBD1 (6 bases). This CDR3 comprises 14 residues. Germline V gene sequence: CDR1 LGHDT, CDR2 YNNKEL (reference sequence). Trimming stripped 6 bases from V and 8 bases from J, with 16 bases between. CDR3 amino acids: CASRPLGGGEKLFF. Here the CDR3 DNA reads TGTGCCAGCAGACCTCTTGGGGGCGGGGAAAAACTGTTTTTT.

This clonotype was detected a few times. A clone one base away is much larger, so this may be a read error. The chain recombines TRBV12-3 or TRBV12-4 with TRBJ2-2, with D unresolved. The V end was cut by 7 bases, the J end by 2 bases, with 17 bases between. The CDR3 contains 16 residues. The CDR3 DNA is TGTGCCAGCATCACTTCCGGGCTCCAAAACACCGGGGAGCTGTTTTTT. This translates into CASITSGLQNTGELFF.

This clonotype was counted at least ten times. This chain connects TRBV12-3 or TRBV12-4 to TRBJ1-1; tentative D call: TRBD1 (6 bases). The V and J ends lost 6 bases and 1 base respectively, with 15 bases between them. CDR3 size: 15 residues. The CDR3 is CASRRWGARNTEAFF. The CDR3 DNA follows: TGTGCCAGCAGACGATGGGGGGCTCGGAACACTGAAGCTTTCTTT.

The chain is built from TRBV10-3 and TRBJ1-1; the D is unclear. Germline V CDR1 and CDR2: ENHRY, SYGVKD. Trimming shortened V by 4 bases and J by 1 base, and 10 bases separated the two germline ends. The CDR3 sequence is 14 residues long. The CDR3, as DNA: TGTGCCATCAGTGTGACTACCCCGAACACTGAAGCTTTCTTT. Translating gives CAISVTTPNTEAFF.

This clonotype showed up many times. The DNA for the CDR3 is TGCAGTGCTAGTGTGGCAGGGGCCTTTCGGGAGACCCAGTACTTC. Translated: CSASVAGAFRETQYF. The chain couples TRBV20-1 to TRBJ2-5; D is possibly TRBD1 (6 bases). The length of the CDR3 is 15 residues. The V end was cut by 3 bases, the J end by 5 bases, with 19 bases between. Per germline, CDR1 DFQATT and CDR2 SNEGSKA (reference sequence).

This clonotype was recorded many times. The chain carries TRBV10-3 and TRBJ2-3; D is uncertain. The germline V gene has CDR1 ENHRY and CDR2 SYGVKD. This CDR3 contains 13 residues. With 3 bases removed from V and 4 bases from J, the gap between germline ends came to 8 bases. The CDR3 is CAISEIAADTQYF. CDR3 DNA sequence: TGTGCCATCAGTGAAATAGCCGCAGATACGCAGTATTTT.

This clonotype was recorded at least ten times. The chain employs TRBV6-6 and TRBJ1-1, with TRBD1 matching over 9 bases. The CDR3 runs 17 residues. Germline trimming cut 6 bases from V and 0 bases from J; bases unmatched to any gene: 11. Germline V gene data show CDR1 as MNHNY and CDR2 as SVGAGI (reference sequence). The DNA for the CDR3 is TGTGCCAGCAGCCCCGGACAGGGGCCTTTCATGAACACTGAAGCTTTCTTT. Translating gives CASSPGQGPFMNTEAFF.

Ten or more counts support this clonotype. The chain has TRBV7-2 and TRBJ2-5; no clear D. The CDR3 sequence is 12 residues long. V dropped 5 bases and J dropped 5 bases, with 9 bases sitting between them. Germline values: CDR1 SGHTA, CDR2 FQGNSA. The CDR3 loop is CASSIPPETQYF. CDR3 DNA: TGTGCCAGCAGCATCCCCCCTGAGACCCAGTACTTC.

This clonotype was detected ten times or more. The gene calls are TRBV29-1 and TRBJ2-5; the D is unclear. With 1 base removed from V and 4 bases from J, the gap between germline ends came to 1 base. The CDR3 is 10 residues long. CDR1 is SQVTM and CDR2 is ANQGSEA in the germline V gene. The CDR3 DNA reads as TGCAGCGTTGAAGGAGAGACCCAGTACTTC. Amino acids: CSVEGETQYF.

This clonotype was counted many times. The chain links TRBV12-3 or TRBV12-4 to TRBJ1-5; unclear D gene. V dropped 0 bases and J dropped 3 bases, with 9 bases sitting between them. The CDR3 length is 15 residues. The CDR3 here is CASSLASTYNQPQHF. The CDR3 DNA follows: TGTGCCAGCAGTTTAGCGTCCACGTACAATCAGCCCCAGCATTTT.

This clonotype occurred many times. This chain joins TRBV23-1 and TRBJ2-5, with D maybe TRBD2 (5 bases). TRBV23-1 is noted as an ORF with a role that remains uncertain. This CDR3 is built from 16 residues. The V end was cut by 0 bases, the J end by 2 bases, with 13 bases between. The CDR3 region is CASSQSRADLQETQYF. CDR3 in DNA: TGCGCCAGCAGTCAATCGCGGGCAGACCTTCAAGAGACCCAGTACTTC.